Below, 16 T cell receptor beta chains from the same sample are listed, as sequenced in a study of T cells after yellow fever vaccination. TCRdb processed the 5' RACE reads anew with MiXCR; each CDR3 protein has one entry. The sample contains some 420,000 distinct CDR3 sequences, around 20% of which appear only once. Sequencing was performed on PBMCs, taken before the yellow fever booster vaccination. These receptors originate from a man between 18 and 29 years old who received the YFV17D yellow fever vaccine.

This clonotype was seen more than once but under ten times. V is TRBV7-6 and J is TRBJ2-2, with TRBD2 as a possible D gene (6 bases). From germline, CDR1 is SGHVS and CDR2 FNYEAQ. There are 11 residues in the CDR3. The CDR3 DNA follows: TGTGGAAGGGGAGGTACCGGGGAGCTGTTTTTT. It translates to CGRGGTGELFF.

In its sample, this clonotype was seen a few times. This chain joins TRBV2 and TRBJ2-7; tentatively, D is TRBD2 (7 bases). Trimming cost V 5 bases and J 2 bases, with 10 bases left between them. The CDR3 has 13 residues. The germline gives CDR1 SNHLY, CDR2 FYNNEI. The CDR3 nucleotides are TGTGCCAGCAGTTGGGAGGGGGCCTACGAGCAGTACGTC. It yields the protein CASSWEGAYEQYV.

This clonotype was counted at least ten times. V and J are TRBV7-9 and TRBJ1-4, with 7 bases identical to TRBD1. This CDR3 is 14 amino acids long. Germline CDR1 is SEHNR and CDR2 is FQNEAQ (reference sequence). Trimming cost V 6 bases and J 6 bases; bases outside gene matches: 7. This CDR3 is CASRLEGAHEKLFF. The CDR3 DNA sequence: TGTGCCAGCAGGCTCGAGGGGGCGCATGAAAAACTGTTTTTT.

The chain combines TRBV7-6 with TRBJ2-7; tentatively, D is TRBD1 (7 bases). V was cut by 5 bases and J by 6 bases, with 14 bases left in between. The CDR3 is 13 amino acids. The germline V gene has CDR1 SGHVS and CDR2 FNYEAQ. This chain's CDR3 is CASSPLQGGEQYF. DNA for the CDR3: TGTGCCAGCAGCCCGCTGCAGGGGGGCGAGCAGTACTTC.

The chain recombines TRBV4-3 with TRBJ2-1, with D possibly matching TRBD1 (6 bases). CDR1 and CDR2 (germline): LGHNA, YSLEER. V lost 5 bases, J lost 9 bases, and 14 bases lay in between. The CDR3 covers 13 residues. CDR3: CASSNKIGGEQFF. CDR3 sequence (DNA): TGCGCCAGCAGCAACAAGATAGGGGGTGAGCAGTTCTTC.

The V and J genes are TRBV4-3 and TRBJ2-6; tentatively, D is TRBD1 (6 bases). There are 17 residues in the CDR3. V was shortened by 3 bases and J by 2 bases, with 14 bases between the two germline ends. Germline CDR1 LGHNA, CDR2 YSLEER. The CDR3 here is CASSQPETGTGANVLTF. CDR3 bases: TGCGCCAGCAGCCAGCCCGAGACAGGAACTGGGGCCAACGTCCTGACTTTC.

The rearrangement links TRBV7-9 to TRBJ2-3; D might be TRBD2 (5 bases). Germline V gene lookup returns CDR1 SEHNR and CDR2 FQNEAQ (reference sequence). This CDR3 has 16 amino acids. The V end lost 5 bases, the J end lost 1 base, and 16 bases lay between the germline ends. The CDR3 nucleotides read TGTGCCAGCAGCGACGGGCTGGGTAGCGGCACAGATACGCAGTATTTT. This gives the protein CASSDGLGSGTDTQYF.

Only a few counts were recorded for this clonotype. This chain links TRBV6-1 with TRBJ2-7; unclear D gene. This CDR3 contains 11 residues. Trimming pared 2 bases from V and 7 bases from J, leaving 6 bases between. CDR1 is MNHNS, CDR2 SASEGT, per germline. The CDR3 nucleotides are TGTGCCAGCAGTGAACTTGAGGAGCAGTACTTC. Amino acid sequence: CASSELEEQYF.

This clonotype was seen ten or more times. The chain employs TRBV4-3 and TRBJ2-5; no definite D call. The germline V and J ends were trimmed by 3 bases and 5 bases, with 10 bases remaining between them. CDR3 length: 13 amino acids. CDR1 is LGHNA and CDR2 is YSLEER in the germline V gene. The CDR3 loop is CASSQSRVETQYF. As DNA, the CDR3 is TGCGCCAGCAGCCAGTCTAGGGTGGAGACCCAGTACTTC.

The chain employs TRBV7-6 and TRBJ2-1; 7 bases fit TRBD1. With V trimmed by 5 bases and J by 2 bases, 6 bases remained unmatched. CDR3 size: 15 residues. Germline V gene data show CDR1 as SGHVS and CDR2 as FNYEAQ. This chain's CDR3 is CASSTLGQPYNEQFF. The CDR3 nucleotides read TGTGCCAGCAGCACCCTGGGACAGCCCTACAATGAGCAGTTCTTC.

The chain's CDR3 is CASSYSARLVGGLNEQFF. CDR3 nucleotides: TGTGCCAGCAGTTACTCGGCCCGTCTAGTGGGGGGGCTAAATGAGCAGTTCTTC. The chain joins TRBV6-2 or TRBV6-3 to TRBJ2-1; possibly TRBD2 for D (7 bases). Trimming shortened V by 0 bases and J by 7 bases, and 22 bases separated the two germline ends. CDR1 and CDR2 (germline): MNHEY, SVGEGT. The CDR3 runs 18 residues.

This clonotype was detected many times. The chain joins TRBV29-1 to TRBJ1-1; D is undetermined. From germline, CDR1 is SQVTM and CDR2 ANQGSEA. V was trimmed by 4 bases and J by 0 bases, leaving 6 bases between them. The CDR3 covers 12 residues. The DNA for the CDR3 is TGCAGCGTTGGGAAAATGAACACTGAAGCTTTCTTT. It yields the protein CSVGKMNTEAFF.

The rearrangement links TRBV9 to TRBJ2-2; D possibly matches TRBD1 or TRBD2 (6 bases each). Germline CDR1 and CDR2: SGDLS and YYNGEE. The CDR3 contains 16 residues. V was shortened by 3 bases and J by 1 base, with 13 bases between the two germline ends. The CDR3 reads CASSGRGDKNTGELFF. The CDR3 coding sequence is TGTGCCAGCAGCGGGAGGGGGGACAAGAACACCGGGGAGCTGTTTTTT.

This clonotype was detected a few times. V and J are TRBV5-5 and TRBJ1-3, with D possibly being TRBD1 (5 bases). Germline V lookup: CDR1 SGHKS, CDR2 YYEKEE (reference sequence). The CDR3 totals 15 residues. The V end was cut by 5 bases, the J end by 3 bases, with 15 bases between. CDR3 in DNA: TGTGCCAGCAGGGCGGGGCCCTCGAGTGGAAACACCATATATTTT. This gives the protein CASRAGPSSGNTIYF.

In this sample, this clonotype turned up many times. V gene TRBV5-1 combines with J gene TRBJ1-1, with 11 bases matching TRBD1. V dropped 3 bases and J dropped 5; count of bases not matched to a gene: 9. There are 16 residues in the CDR3. Germline-derived CDR1 and CDR2 are SGHRS and YFSETQ. The CDR3 here is CASSSGQGARGTEAFF. In DNA, the CDR3 is TGCGCCAGCAGCTCAGGACAGGGGGCGCGTGGGACTGAAGCTTTCTTT.

The chain combines TRBV30 with TRBJ2-7; D is possibly TRBD1 (6 bases). V was shortened by 1 base and J by 1 base, with 17 bases between the two germline ends. CDR3 length: 16 amino acids. Germline CDR1 and CDR2: GTSNPN and SVGIG (reference sequence). The CDR3 nucleotides read TGTGCCTGGAGTGCTCGCTCGTACAGGGTATCCTACGAGCAGTACTTC. Protein sequence: CAWSARSYRVSYEQYF. The full variable domain, in which reference TRBV30 and TRBJ2-7 provide the parts outside the CDR3, is SQTIHQWPATLVQPVGSPLSLECTVEGTSNPNLYWYRQAAGRGLQLLFYSVGIGQISSEVPQNLSASRPQDRQFILSSKKLLLSDSGFYLCAWSARSYRVSYEQYFGPGTRLTVT.